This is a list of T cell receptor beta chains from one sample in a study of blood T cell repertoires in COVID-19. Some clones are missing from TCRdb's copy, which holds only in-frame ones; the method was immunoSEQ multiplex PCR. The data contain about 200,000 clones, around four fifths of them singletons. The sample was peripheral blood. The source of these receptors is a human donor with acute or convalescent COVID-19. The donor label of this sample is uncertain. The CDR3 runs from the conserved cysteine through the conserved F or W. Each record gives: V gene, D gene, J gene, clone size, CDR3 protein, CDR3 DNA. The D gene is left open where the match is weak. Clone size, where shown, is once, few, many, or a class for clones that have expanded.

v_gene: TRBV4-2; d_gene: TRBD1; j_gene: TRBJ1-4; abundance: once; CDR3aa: CASSPSVGTAGAEKLFF; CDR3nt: TGTGCCAGCAGCCCAAGCGTAGGGACAGCCGGGGCTGAAAAACTGTTTTTT
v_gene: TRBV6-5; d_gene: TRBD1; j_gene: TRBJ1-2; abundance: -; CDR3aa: CASRGQDYGYTF; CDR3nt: TGTGCCAGCAGAGGACAGGACTATGGCTACACCTTC
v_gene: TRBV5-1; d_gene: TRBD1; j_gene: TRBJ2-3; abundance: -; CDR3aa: CASSLGKGATDTQYF; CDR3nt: TGCGCCAGCAGCTTGGGAAAGGGGGCTACAGATACGCAGTATTTT
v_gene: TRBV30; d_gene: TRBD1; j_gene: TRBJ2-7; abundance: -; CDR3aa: CAWSVGGPVGEQYF; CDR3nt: TGTGCCTGGAGTGTAGGGGGCCCCGTGGGTGAGCAGTACTTC
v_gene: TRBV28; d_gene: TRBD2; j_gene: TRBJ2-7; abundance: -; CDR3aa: CASSLIGLAVYEQYF; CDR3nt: TGTGCCAGCAGTTTAATTGGCCTAGCGGTCTACGAGCAGTACTTC
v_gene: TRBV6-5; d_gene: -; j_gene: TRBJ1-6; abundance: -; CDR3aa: CASSWAGLNSPLHF; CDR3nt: TGTGCCAGCAGTTGGGCAGGGCTCAATTCACCCCTCCACTTT
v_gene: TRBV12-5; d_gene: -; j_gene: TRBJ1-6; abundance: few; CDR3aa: CASGLAAGSTLHF; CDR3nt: TGTGCTAGTGGTTTGGCCGCAGGATCGACCCTCCACTTT
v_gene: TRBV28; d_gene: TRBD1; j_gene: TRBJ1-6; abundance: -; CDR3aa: CASSGTAYNSPLHF; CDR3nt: TGTGCCAGCAGTGGGACAGCCTATAATTCACCCCTCCACTTT
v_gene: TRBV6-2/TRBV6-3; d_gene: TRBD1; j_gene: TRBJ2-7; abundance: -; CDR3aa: CASSSSRTGGYEQYF; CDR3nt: TGTGCCAGCAGTTCGAGCAGGACAGGGGGATACGAGCAGTACTTC
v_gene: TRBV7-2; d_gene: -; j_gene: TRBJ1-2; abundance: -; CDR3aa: CASSPYGGYGYTF; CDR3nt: TGTGCCAGCAGCCCCTACGGCGGCTATGGCTACACCTTC